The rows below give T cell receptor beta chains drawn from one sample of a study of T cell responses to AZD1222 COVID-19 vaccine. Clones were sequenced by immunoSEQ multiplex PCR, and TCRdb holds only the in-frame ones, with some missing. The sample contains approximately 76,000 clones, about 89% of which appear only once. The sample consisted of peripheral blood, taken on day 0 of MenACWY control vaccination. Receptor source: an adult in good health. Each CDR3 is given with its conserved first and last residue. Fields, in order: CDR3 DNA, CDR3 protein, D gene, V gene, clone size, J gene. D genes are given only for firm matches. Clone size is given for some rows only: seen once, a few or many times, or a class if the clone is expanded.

CDR3nt: TGTGCCAGCAGTGAGGGCAGCGGTTTGAAGGCTTTCTTT
CDR3aa: CASSEGSGLKAFF
d_gene: NA
v_gene: TRBV6-6
abundance: NA
j_gene: TRBJ1-1

CDR3nt: TGCGCCAGCAGCTTGGGGGACCCTAGGACCAATGAGCAGTTCTTC
CDR3aa: CASSLGDPRTNEQFF
d_gene: NA
v_gene: TRBV5-1
abundance: NA
j_gene: TRBJ2-1

CDR3nt: TGTGCCATCGGGGGGAGGGAGCTGTTTTTT
CDR3aa: CAIGGRELFF
d_gene: NA
v_gene: TRBV10-3
abundance: NA
j_gene: TRBJ2-2

CDR3nt: TGTGCCAGCAGTCCCCCGGACAGAACTGAAGCTTTCTTT
CDR3aa: CASSPPDRTEAFF
d_gene: NA
v_gene: TRBV28
abundance: NA
j_gene: TRBJ1-1

CDR3nt: TGTGCCAGCAGTTACACGGCGGGTCAGCCCCAGCATTTT
CDR3aa: CASSYTAGQPQHF
d_gene: NA
v_gene: TRBV6-5
abundance: NA
j_gene: TRBJ1-5

CDR3nt: TGTGCCACCAGCGGCGTTTCCAATCAGCCCCAGCATTTT
CDR3aa: CATSGVSNQPQHF
d_gene: NA
v_gene: TRBV15
abundance: NA
j_gene: TRBJ1-5

CDR3nt: TGTGCCAGCAGCTTTCTCGGGGATCTACCCCAGCATTTT
CDR3aa: CASSFLGDLPQHF
d_gene: NA
v_gene: TRBV7-2
abundance: NA
j_gene: TRBJ1-5

CDR3nt: TGTGCCAGCAGTACCCAGGGGGCTGAAACCTTC
CDR3aa: CASSTQGAETF
d_gene: TRBD1
v_gene: TRBV12-3/TRBV12-4
abundance: NA
j_gene: TRBJ1-2

CDR3nt: TGTGCCAGCAGAAGACCCCAAGAGACCCAGTACTTC
CDR3aa: CASRRPQETQYF
d_gene: NA
v_gene: TRBV6-5
abundance: NA
j_gene: TRBJ2-5

CDR3nt: TGTGCCAGCAGTTCCCCTTTGGGGGGAGGACAGCCCCAGCATTTT
CDR3aa: CASSSPLGGGQPQHF
d_gene: NA
v_gene: TRBV28
abundance: NA
j_gene: TRBJ1-5

CDR3nt: TGTGCCAGCAGTCCGCGACAGGCGAGCTATGGCTACACCTTC
CDR3aa: CASSPRQASYGYTF
d_gene: NA
v_gene: TRBV6-5
abundance: NA
j_gene: TRBJ1-2

CDR3nt: TGTGCCAGCAGCACAGGTGAAAAACTGTTTTTT
CDR3aa: CASSTGEKLFF
d_gene: NA
v_gene: TRBV5-4
abundance: NA
j_gene: TRBJ1-4

CDR3nt: TGTGCCAGCACCAACGGGGGCCAGCCCCAGCATTTT
CDR3aa: CASTNGGQPQHF
d_gene: NA
v_gene: TRBV6-5
abundance: NA
j_gene: TRBJ1-5

CDR3nt: TGTGCCAGCAGTTCTATAGCGGGGGTTCAGCCCCAGCATTTT
CDR3aa: CASSSIAGVQPQHF
d_gene: NA
v_gene: TRBV28
abundance: NA
j_gene: TRBJ1-5

CDR3nt: TGTGCCAGCAGCTTAGGAGCGATCTCAGGACTAGCGCGTGAGCAGTTCTTC
CDR3aa: CASSLGAISGLAREQFF
d_gene: TRBD2
v_gene: TRBV7-8
abundance: once
j_gene: TRBJ2-1

CDR3nt: TGTGCCAGCAGTGACCCCATGGCGCTAGCGGGATGGAGGGGCTCTGGGGCCAACGTCCTGACTTTC
CDR3aa: CASSDPMALAGWRGSGANVLTF
d_gene: TRBD2
v_gene: TRBV6-4
abundance: NA
j_gene: TRBJ2-6

CDR3nt: TGTGCCAGCAGTTCAACAGGGACATTCGATGGCTACACCTTC
CDR3aa: CASSSTGTFDGYTF
d_gene: NA
v_gene: TRBV6-5
abundance: NA
j_gene: TRBJ1-2

CDR3nt: TGTGCCAGCAGTCCGCAGGGGGTTAGCAATCAGCCCCAGCATTTT
CDR3aa: CASSPQGVSNQPQHF
d_gene: TRBD1
v_gene: TRBV27
abundance: NA
j_gene: TRBJ1-5

CDR3nt: TGTGCCACCAGTGAGGGAGGGCGAGAAACCGGGGAGCTGTTTTTT
CDR3aa: CATSEGGRETGELFF
d_gene: TRBD2
v_gene: TRBV24-1
abundance: few
j_gene: TRBJ2-2

CDR3nt: TGCAGTGCCCGCCAAGATACGCAGTATTTT
CDR3aa: CSARQDTQYF
d_gene: NA
v_gene: TRBV20-1
abundance: NA
j_gene: TRBJ2-3

CDR3nt: TGTGCCAGCAGGTTATCGGGGGAGATCGAAGCTTTCTTT
CDR3aa: CASRLSGEIEAFF
d_gene: NA
v_gene: TRBV28
abundance: NA
j_gene: TRBJ1-1

CDR3nt: TGTGCCAGCAGTTCACCGACAGGGAAGGCTTTCTTT
CDR3aa: CASSSPTGKAFF
d_gene: TRBD1
v_gene: TRBV6-5
abundance: NA
j_gene: TRBJ1-1

CDR3nt: TGTGCCAGGCCGGACAGGGGTAACTATGGCTACACCTTC
CDR3aa: CARPDRGNYGYTF
d_gene: TRBD1
v_gene: TRBV11-3
abundance: NA
j_gene: TRBJ1-2

CDR3nt: TGTGCCTGGAGCCGAGGGGAGGGGGCTGAAGCTTTCTTT
CDR3aa: CAWSRGEGAEAFF
d_gene: NA
v_gene: TRBV30
abundance: NA
j_gene: TRBJ1-1

CDR3nt: TGTGCCAGCAGCTTAGAGTGGGGCGGGAAAGAGACCCAGTACTTC
CDR3aa: CASSLEWGGKETQYF
d_gene: NA
v_gene: TRBV7-2
abundance: NA
j_gene: TRBJ2-5

CDR3nt: TGTGCCAGCAGTCCACCGCGGGCAGCGGGATTCCGCAATGAGCAGTTCTTC
CDR3aa: CASSPPRAAGFRNEQFF
d_gene: TRBD2
v_gene: TRBV27
abundance: NA
j_gene: TRBJ2-1

CDR3nt: TGTGCCAGCAGCTTAGACTCGTTCGGCGGGACGGGCTACACCTTC
CDR3aa: CASSLDSFGGTGYTF
d_gene: NA
v_gene: TRBV7-9
abundance: NA
j_gene: TRBJ1-2

CDR3nt: TGTGCCTGGAGCGGGACTAGCGGGAGTAATCATCCTCGGGAGACCCAGTACTTC
CDR3aa: CAWSGTSGSNHPRETQYF
d_gene: TRBD2
v_gene: TRBV30
abundance: NA
j_gene: TRBJ2-5

CDR3nt: TGTGCCAGCAGCGTAGGTCTCGCCACCTCAACGACAGTTAACTATGGCTACACCTTC
CDR3aa: CASSVGLATSTTVNYGYTF
d_gene: NA
v_gene: TRBV9
abundance: NA
j_gene: TRBJ1-2

CDR3nt: TGTGCCAGCAGTTTGGACGGGCGTCCTGGAAACACCATATATTTT
CDR3aa: CASSLDGRPGNTIYF
d_gene: NA
v_gene: TRBV6-6
abundance: NA
j_gene: TRBJ1-3

CDR3nt: TGCGCCAGCAGCTTGGATACGGGGAGCTTTCTCGCTGAGCAGTTCTTC
CDR3aa: CASSLDTGSFLAEQFF
d_gene: NA
v_gene: TRBV5-1
abundance: NA
j_gene: TRBJ2-1

CDR3nt: TGTGCCATCTCACAGCGGATCTCCTCTAACTATGGCTACACCTTC
CDR3aa: CAISQRISSNYGYTF
d_gene: NA
v_gene: TRBV10-3
abundance: NA
j_gene: TRBJ1-2

CDR3nt: TGTGCCAGTAGTATGTCTCCGATGGACAGGGGCGAAAAACTGTTTTTT
CDR3aa: CASSMSPMDRGEKLFF
d_gene: TRBD1
v_gene: TRBV19
abundance: NA
j_gene: TRBJ1-4

CDR3nt: TGTGCCAGCAGCTTCGGGGGACTAGCGGGATCGGGTGAGCAGTTCTTC
CDR3aa: CASSFGGLAGSGEQFF
d_gene: TRBD2
v_gene: TRBV5-4
abundance: NA
j_gene: TRBJ2-1

CDR3nt: TGTGCCAGCAGCTCCTGGGACATAACGCAGTATTTT
CDR3aa: CASSSWDITQYF
d_gene: NA
v_gene: TRBV11-2
abundance: NA
j_gene: TRBJ2-3

CDR3nt: TGTGCCAGCAGCATAAGAAACAATGAGCAGTTCTTC
CDR3aa: CASSIRNNEQFF
d_gene: NA
v_gene: TRBV11-2
abundance: NA
j_gene: TRBJ2-1

CDR3nt: TGTGCCAGCGAGGCAACTAATGAAAAACTGTTTTTT
CDR3aa: CASEATNEKLFF
d_gene: NA
v_gene: TRBV11-2
abundance: NA
j_gene: TRBJ1-4

CDR3nt: TGTGCCTTCCGGGACTACAATGAGCAGTTCTTC
CDR3aa: CAFRDYNEQFF
d_gene: NA
v_gene: TRBV2
abundance: NA
j_gene: TRBJ2-1

CDR3nt: TGTGCCAGCAAGTTACGAGGGAGCCAAGAGACCCAGTACTTC
CDR3aa: CASKLRGSQETQYF
d_gene: NA
v_gene: TRBV6-5
abundance: NA
j_gene: TRBJ2-5

CDR3nt: TGTGCCAGCAGCCATAGCGCAACCTGGGAAGATACGCAGTATTTT
CDR3aa: CASSHSATWEDTQYF
d_gene: NA
v_gene: TRBV3-1/TRBV3-2
abundance: NA
j_gene: TRBJ2-3

CDR3nt: TGTGCCAGCAGCTTAGGCCCGAAGTCGGCTAGGCTAAATGAGCAGTTCTTC
CDR3aa: CASSLGPKSARLNEQFF
d_gene: NA
v_gene: TRBV7-2
abundance: NA
j_gene: TRBJ2-1

CDR3nt: TGTGCCAGCAGGCCAGGGTTATCGAACACTGAAGCTTTCTTT
CDR3aa: CASRPGLSNTEAFF
d_gene: NA
v_gene: TRBV27
abundance: NA
j_gene: TRBJ1-1

CDR3nt: TGTGCCATCGGGGCTGAGGCGTACACTGAAGCTTTCTTT
CDR3aa: CAIGAEAYTEAFF
d_gene: NA
v_gene: TRBV10-3
abundance: NA
j_gene: TRBJ1-1